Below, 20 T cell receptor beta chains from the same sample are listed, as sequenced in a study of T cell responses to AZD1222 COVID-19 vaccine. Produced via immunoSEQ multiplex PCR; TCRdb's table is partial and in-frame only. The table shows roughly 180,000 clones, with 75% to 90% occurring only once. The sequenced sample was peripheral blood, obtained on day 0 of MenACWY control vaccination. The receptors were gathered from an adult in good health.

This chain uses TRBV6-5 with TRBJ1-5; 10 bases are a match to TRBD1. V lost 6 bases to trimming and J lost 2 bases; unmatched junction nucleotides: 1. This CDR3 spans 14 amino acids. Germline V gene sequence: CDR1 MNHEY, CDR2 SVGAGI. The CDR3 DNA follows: TGTGCCAGCAGAGGGACAGGGGGCAATCAGCCCCAGCATTTT. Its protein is CASRGTGGNQPQHF.

The CDR3 reads CASRTDSYNSPLHF. The CDR3 DNA reads TGTGCCAGCAGAACGGACTCCTATAATTCACCCCTCCACTTT. This sequence joins TRBV6-5 and TRBJ1-6; D remains unclear. This CDR3 has 14 amino acids. Germline assignment: CDR1 MNHEY and CDR2 SVGAGI. V lost 6 bases and J lost 0, with 6 bases in between.

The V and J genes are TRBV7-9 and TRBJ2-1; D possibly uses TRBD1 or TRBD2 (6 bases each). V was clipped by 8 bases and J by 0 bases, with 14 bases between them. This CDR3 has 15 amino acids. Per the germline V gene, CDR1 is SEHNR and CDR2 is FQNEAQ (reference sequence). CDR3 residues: CASHKGGTSYNEQFF. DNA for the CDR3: TGTGCCAGCCATAAGGGGGGAACCTCCTACAATGAGCAGTTCTTC.

Here the CDR3 DNA reads TGTGCCAGCAGCTTTGGGGGAGGAACTAATGAAAAACTGTTTTTT. Translation: CASSFGGGTNEKLFF. The chain joins TRBV27 to TRBJ1-4, with D perhaps matching TRBD1 (5 bases). Germline assignment: CDR1 MNHEY and CDR2 SMNVEV (reference sequence). V lost 6 bases to trimming and J lost 1 base, with 12 bases between them. The CDR3 sequence is 15 residues long. The variable domain in full, with the rest retrieved from reference TRBV27 and TRBJ1-4, is EAQVTQNPRYLITVTGKKLTVTCSQNMNHEYMSWYRQDPGLGLRQIYYSMNVEVTDKGDVPEGYKVSRKEKRNFPLILESPSPNQTSLYFCASSFGGGTNEKLFFGSGTQLSVL.

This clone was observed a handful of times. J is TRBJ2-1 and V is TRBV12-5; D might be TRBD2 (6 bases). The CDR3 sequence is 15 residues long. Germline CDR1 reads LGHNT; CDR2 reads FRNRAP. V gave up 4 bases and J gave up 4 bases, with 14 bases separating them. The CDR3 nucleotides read TGTGCTAGTGGTTGGGGTGCTAGCGAGTACAATGAGCAGTTCTTC. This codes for CASGWGASEYNEQFF. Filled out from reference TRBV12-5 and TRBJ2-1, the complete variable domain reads DARVTQTPRHKVTEMGQEVTMRCQPILGHNTVFWYRQTMMQGLELLAYFRNRAPLDDSGMPKDRFSAEMPDATLATLKIQPSEPRDSAVYFCASGWGASEYNEQFFGPGTRLTVL.

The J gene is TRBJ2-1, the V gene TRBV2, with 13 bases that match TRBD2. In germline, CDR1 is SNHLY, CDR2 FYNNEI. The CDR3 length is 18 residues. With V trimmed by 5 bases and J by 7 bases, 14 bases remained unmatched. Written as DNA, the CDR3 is TGTGCCAGCAGTAAAGAACTGGCCCGGGGACTAGCGGGGAATGAGCAGTTCTTC. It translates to CASSKELARGLAGNEQFF.

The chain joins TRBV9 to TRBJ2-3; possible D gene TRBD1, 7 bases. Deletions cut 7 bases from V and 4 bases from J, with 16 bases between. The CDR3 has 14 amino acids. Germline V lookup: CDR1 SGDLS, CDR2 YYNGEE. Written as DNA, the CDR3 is TGTGCCAGCGGGCAGGGGGGTAGTGCAGATACGCAGTATTTT. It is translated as CASGQGGSADTQYF.

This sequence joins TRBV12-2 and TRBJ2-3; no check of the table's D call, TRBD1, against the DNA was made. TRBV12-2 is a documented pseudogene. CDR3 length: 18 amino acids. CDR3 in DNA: TGTGCAAGTCGCTTAATCCTAGACAGGGCACGGATGACAGATACGCAGTATTTT. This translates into CASRLILDRARMTDTQYF.

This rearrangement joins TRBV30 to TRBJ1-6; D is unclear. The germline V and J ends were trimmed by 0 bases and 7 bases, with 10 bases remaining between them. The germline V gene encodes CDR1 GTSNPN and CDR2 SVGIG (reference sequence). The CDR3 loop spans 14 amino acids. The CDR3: CAWSVEGRNSPLHF. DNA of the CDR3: TGTGCCTGGAGTGTAGAGGGTCGGAATTCACCCCTCCACTTT.

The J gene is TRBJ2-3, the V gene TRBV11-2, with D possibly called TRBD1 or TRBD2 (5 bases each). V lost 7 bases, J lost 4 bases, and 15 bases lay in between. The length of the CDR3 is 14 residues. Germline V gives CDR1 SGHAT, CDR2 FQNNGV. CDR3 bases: TGTGCCAGCACCCCGCGGCTGGGGGCAGATACGCAGTATTTT. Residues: CASTPRLGADTQYF. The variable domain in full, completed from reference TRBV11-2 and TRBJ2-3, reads EAGVAQSPRYKIIEKRQSVAFWCNPISGHATLYWYQQILGQGPKLLIQFQNNGVVDDSQLPKDRFSAERLKGVDSTLKIQPAKLEDSAVYLCASTPRLGADTQYFGPGTRLTVL.

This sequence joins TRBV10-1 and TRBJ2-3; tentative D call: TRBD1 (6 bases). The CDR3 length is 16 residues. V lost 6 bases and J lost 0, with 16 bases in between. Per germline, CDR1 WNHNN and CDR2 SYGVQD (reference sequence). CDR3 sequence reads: CASSVRFQGSTDTQYF. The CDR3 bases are TGCGCCAGCAGCGTTCGTTTCCAGGGGAGCACAGATACGCAGTATTTT.

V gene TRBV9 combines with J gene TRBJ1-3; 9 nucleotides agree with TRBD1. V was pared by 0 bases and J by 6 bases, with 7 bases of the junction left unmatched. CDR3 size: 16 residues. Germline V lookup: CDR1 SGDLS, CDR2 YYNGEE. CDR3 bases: TGTGCCAGCAGCGTAGGATTTAGGACAGGGGAAAACACCATATATTTT. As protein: CASSVGFRTGENTIYF.

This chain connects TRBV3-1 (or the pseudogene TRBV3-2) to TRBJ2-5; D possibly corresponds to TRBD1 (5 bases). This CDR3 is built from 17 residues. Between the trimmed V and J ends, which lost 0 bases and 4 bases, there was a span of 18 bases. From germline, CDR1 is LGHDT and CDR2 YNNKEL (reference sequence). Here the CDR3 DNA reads TGTGCCAGCAGCCAAGATAGTGTTCCCGGTAGGGGAGAGACCCAGTACTTC. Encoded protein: CASSQDSVPGRGETQYF.

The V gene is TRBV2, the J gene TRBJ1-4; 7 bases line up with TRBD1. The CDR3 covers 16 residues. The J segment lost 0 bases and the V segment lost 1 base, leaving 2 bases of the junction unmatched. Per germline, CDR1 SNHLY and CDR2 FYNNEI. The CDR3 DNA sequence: TGTGCCAGCAGTGAAGGAACAGGGGCAACTAATGAAAAACTGTTTTTT. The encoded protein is CASSEGTGATNEKLFF.

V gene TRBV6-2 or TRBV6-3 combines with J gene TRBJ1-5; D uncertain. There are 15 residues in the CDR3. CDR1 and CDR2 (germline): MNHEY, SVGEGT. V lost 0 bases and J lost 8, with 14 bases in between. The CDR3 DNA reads TGTGCCAGCAGTTACTCAACACACACCAAGGAGCCCCAGCATTTT. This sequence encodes CASSYSTHTKEPQHF.

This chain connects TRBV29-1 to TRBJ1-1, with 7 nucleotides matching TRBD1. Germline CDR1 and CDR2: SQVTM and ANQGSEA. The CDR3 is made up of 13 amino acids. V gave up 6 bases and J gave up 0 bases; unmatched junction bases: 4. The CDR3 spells CSVGGQMNTEAFF. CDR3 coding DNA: TGCAGCGTAGGGGGCCAAATGAACACTGAAGCTTTCTTT.

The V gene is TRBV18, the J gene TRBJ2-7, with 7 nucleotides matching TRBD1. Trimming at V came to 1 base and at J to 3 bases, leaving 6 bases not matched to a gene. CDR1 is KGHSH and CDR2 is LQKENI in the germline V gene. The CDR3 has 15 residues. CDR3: CASSPRDRGIYEQYF. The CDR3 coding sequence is TGTGCCAGCTCACCACGGGACAGAGGGATCTACGAGCAGTACTTC.

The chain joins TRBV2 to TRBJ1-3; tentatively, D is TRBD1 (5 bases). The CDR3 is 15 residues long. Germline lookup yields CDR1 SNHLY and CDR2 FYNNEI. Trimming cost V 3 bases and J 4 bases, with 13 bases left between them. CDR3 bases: TGTGCCAGCAGTGATCAGGGAAACTCCGGAAACACCATATATTTT. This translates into CASSDQGNSGNTIYF.

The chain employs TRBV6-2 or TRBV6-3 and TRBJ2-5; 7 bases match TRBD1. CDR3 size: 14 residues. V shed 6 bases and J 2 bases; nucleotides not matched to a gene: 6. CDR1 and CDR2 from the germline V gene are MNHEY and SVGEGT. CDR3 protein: CASSPGTEQETQYF. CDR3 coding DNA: TGTGCCAGCAGCCCCGGGACAGAACAAGAGACCCAGTACTTC.

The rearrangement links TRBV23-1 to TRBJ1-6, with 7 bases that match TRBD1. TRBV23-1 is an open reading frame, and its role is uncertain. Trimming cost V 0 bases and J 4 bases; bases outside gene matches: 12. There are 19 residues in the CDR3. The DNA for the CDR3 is TGCGCCAGCAGTCAATCGCCTGGAGGGGGCCCCATTTATAATTCACCCCTCCACTTT. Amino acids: CASSQSPGGGPIYNSPLHF.